This T cell receptor beta chain appears in the sequencing data of a study of OX40 agonist ivuxolimab in advanced cancers. About the research overall: Partial responses were observed in three patients, of whom one had hepatocellular carcinoma and two had cutaneous melanoma.

Study observations and caveats: Averaging showed that CD8+ T cells had more expanded clones than CD4+ did.

This clone has just a few counts. What it binds is unknown. The repertoire was sequenced with immunoSEQ multiplex PCR; TCRdb's copy has only in-frame clones and lacks some. The sample yields about 47,000 clones, around nine tenths seen once. Sequencing was performed on CD4+ or CD8+ T cells sorted from blood, taken in a trial of the OX40 agonist ivuxolimab. The receptor was derived from an adult with an advanced solid tumor such as melanoma, head and neck, liver or kidney cancer.

Written as DNA, the CDR3 is TGTGCCAGCAGGCCCGGGACAGCAGACTTC. Its translation is CASRPGTADF. This chain connects TRBV21-1 to TRBJ2-7; the table's D call of TRBD1 was not tested on the DNA. TRBV21-1 is termed a pseudogene. The CDR3 covers 10 residues.